This T cell receptor beta chain was retrieved from a study of blood T cell repertoires in COVID-19. Study-wide background: Samples of COVID-19 (acute and convalescent) were obtained from the United States, Italy and Spain. The cDNA or gDNA used as material had been derived from T cells, B-cell-depleted T cells, or PBMCs.

Study processing details: Reference gene primer amplification yielded estimated nucleated cell counts. The repertoire was sequenced with immunoSEQ multiplex PCR; TCRdb's copy has only in-frame clones and lacks some. V, J and clone size are taken as reported in that table, and D and trimming were inferred from the DNA itself. Among 250,000 to 350,000 clones listed, approximately 93% were seen once. This clone occurred once. Germline V lookup: CDR1 SGHDT, CDR2 YYEEEE. V was shortened by 4 bases and J by 2 bases, with 22 bases between the two germline ends. CDR3 length: 17 amino acids. Seattle patient enrollment occurred during active infection, with longitudinal follow-up thereafter.

The receptor was isolated from a woman aged 30 to 39 with COVID-19, enrolled during active disease. V is TRBV5-6 and J is TRBJ2-7, with D tentatively TRBD2 (5 bases). Sequencing used peripheral blood. CDR3 loop: CASSQRPTLKPTYEQYF. DNA for the CDR3: TGTGCCAGCAGCCAGCGGCCGACCCTAAAGCCTACCTACGAGCAGTACTTC. The whole variable domain, filled in from reference TRBV5-6 and TRBJ2-7, reads DAGVTQSPTHLIKTRGQQVTLRCSPKSGHDTVSWYQQALGQGPQFIFQYYEEEERQRGNFPDRFSGHQFPNYSSELNVNALLLGDSALYLCASSQRPTLKPTYEQYFGPGTRLTVT.